The clone carrying this TCR beta chain was seen ten or more times. Its antigen is not identified. Arm-PCR of CDR3 regions with iRepertoire HTBI primers generated TCR beta libraries. TCRdb independently ran MiXCR on the multiplex PCR reads; one entry per CDR3 protein. The sample has 200,000 to 250,000 distinct CDR3 sequences, around 19% seen once. The source of the sample is a study of regulatory T cells in long-lasting Graves disease. Study outcomes and limitations: Less diverse TCR repertoires were seen in persistent Graves' patients than in newly diagnosed ones.

Stated time point: newly diagnosed GD, antithyroid drugs for less than 3 months. PBMC RNA served as the TCR library source. Approximately 8.2-milliliter peripheral blood samples went into EDTA tubes. The CDR3 contains 16 residues. Germline V CDR1 and CDR2: DFQATT, SNEGSKA (reference sequence). With V trimmed by 3 bases and J by 2 bases, 12 bases remained unmatched. The TCR sequence derives from a female donor with Graves disease. The genes are TRBV20-1 and TRBJ2-5; TRBD1 aligns across 7 bases. The source was peripheral blood mononuclear cells (PBMCs), collected at new diagnosis, from a patient treated with antithyroid drugs. CDR3 sequence reads: CSARLGQRYDQETQYF. CDR3 in DNA: TGCAGTGCTAGGCTGGGACAGAGATACGATCAAGAGACCCAGTACTTC.